One sample yielded the 14 T cell receptor beta chains listed below, sequenced in a study of cytotoxic CD8 clonotypes in ibrutinib-treated CLL. The repertoire was sequenced with immunoSEQ multiplex PCR; TCRdb's copy has only in-frame clones and lacks some. The sample consists of 45,000 to 70,000 clones, around 55% of them appearing once. Source: PBMCs, taken after 24 months of ibrutinib treatment. The receptors here all came from a human donor with chronic lymphocytic leukemia.

The chain joins TRBV5-1 to TRBJ2-2; TRBD2 might be the D (6 bases). V lost 2 bases to trimming and J lost 7 bases, with 12 bases between them. The CDR3 runs 14 residues. The germline V gene has CDR1 SGHRS and CDR2 YFSETQ. The CDR3 sequence is CASSFKSGGGELFF. CDR3 in DNA: TGCGCCAGCAGCTTTAAGTCCGGGGGCGGGGAGCTGTTTTTT.

This clone was counted only a few times. This rearrangement joins TRBV19 to TRBJ2-7; TRBD1 aligns across 8 bases. Germline loops: CDR1 LNHDA, CDR2 SQIVND (reference sequence). The CDR3 extends over 14 amino acids. V was clipped by 10 bases and J by 3 bases; unmatched bases: 11. CDR3 loop: CATSSAGGGYEQYF. Here the CDR3 DNA reads TGTGCCACCTCAAGCGCAGGGGGCGGCTACGAGCAGTACTTC.

The chain couples TRBV5-1 to TRBJ2-5; D unresolved. CDR3 length: 13 amino acids. V lost 1 base and J 5 bases, leaving 9 bases between the germline ends. The germline V gene encodes CDR1 SGHRS and CDR2 YFSETQ. The CDR3: CASSLLGFETQYF. In DNA form, the CDR3 reads TGCGCCAGCAGCTTGCTGGGGTTCGAGACCCAGTACTTC.

The sample holds a few counts of this clone. V is TRBV28 and J is TRBJ1-2; 8 bases agree with TRBD1. Germline-derived CDR1 and CDR2 are MDHEN and SYDVKM. The V segment lost 6 bases and the J segment 0 bases; nucleotides outside the gene matches: 6. The CDR3 covers 15 residues. The CDR3 nucleotides read TGTGCCAGCAGCCATTGGACAGGGACTAACTATGGCTACACCTTC. Amino acid sequence: CASSHWTGTNYGYTF.

The rearrangement joins TRBV6-6 to TRBJ1-5; D possibly corresponds to TRBD1 (5 bases). V gave up 4 bases and J gave up 1 base, with 8 bases separating them. Germline V gene data show CDR1 as MNHNY and CDR2 as SVGAGI (reference sequence). This CDR3 comprises 14 residues. Written as DNA, the CDR3 is TGTGCCAGCAGTTCGACAGTCAGCAATCAGCCCCAGCATTTT. This translates into CASSSTVSNQPQHF.

V is TRBV15 and J is TRBJ2-3; D is undetermined. The CDR3 has 15 amino acids. The V gene's germline CDR1 is LNHNV and CDR2 YYDKDF (reference sequence). Trimming stripped 1 base from V and 3 bases from J, with 11 bases between. CDR3 residues: CATSRGSRNTDTQYF. The CDR3 region has the DNA TGTGCCACCAGCAGAGGTAGTAGGAATACAGATACGCAGTATTTT.

This sequence joins TRBV7-9 and TRBJ1-1; unclear D gene. The CDR3 contains 14 residues. CDR1 is SEHNR and CDR2 is FQNEAQ in the germline V gene (reference sequence). The V end was cut by 3 bases, the J end by 1 base, with 9 bases between. The CDR3 sequence: CASSFGRKNTEAFF. CDR3 DNA sequence: TGTGCCAGCAGCTTTGGCCGGAAGAACACTGAAGCTTTCTTT.

The chain joins TRBV9 to TRBJ1-1, with D possibly TRBD1 on 6 matching bases. Germline V gene sequence: CDR1 SGDLS, CDR2 YYNGEE. With 2 bases removed from V and 1 base from J, the gap between germline ends came to 9 bases. The CDR3 contains 14 residues. The CDR3 loop reads CASSVGTTNTEAFF. The CDR3 DNA reads TGTGCCAGCAGCGTCGGGACAACGAACACTGAAGCTTTCTTT.

This clone was detected a few times. Here the CDR3 DNA reads TGCAGCGTTGAGGGATCCTACAATGAGCAGTTCTTC. Its protein product is CSVEGSYNEQFF. V and J are TRBV29-1 and TRBJ2-1; D is unresolved. V dropped 3 bases and J dropped 1 base, with 4 bases sitting between them. Germline V gene lookup returns CDR1 SQVTM and CDR2 ANQGSEA. This CDR3 is built from 12 residues.

This clone was detected only a few times. J is TRBJ2-7 and V is TRBV5-4, with TRBD1 identical over 10 bases. V lost 4 bases, J lost 3 bases, and 7 bases stayed unmatched. The germline V gene encodes CDR1 SGHNT and CDR2 YYREEE (reference sequence). This CDR3 is built from 15 residues. CDR3 coding DNA: TGTGCCAGCAGCCAAAAAGACAGGGGGCTCTACGAGCAGTACTTC. Its translation: CASSQKDRGLYEQYF.

The chain couples TRBV28 to TRBJ1-2; 9 bases align to TRBD1. This CDR3 has 15 amino acids. Germline loops: CDR1 MDHEN, CDR2 SYDVKM. The V segment lost 5 bases and the J segment 8 bases; nucleotides outside the gene matches: 12. CDR3 in DNA: TGTGCCAGCAGTCTCCGGGACAGGGAATTCCCGGGCTACACCTTC. Protein product: CASSLRDREFPGYTF.

The genes are TRBV6-1 and TRBJ1-2; no definite D call. CDR3 size: 11 residues. Germline lookup yields CDR1 MNHNS and CDR2 SASEGT. V dropped 7 bases and J dropped 5 bases, with 8 bases sitting between them. This CDR3 is CASMLGYGYTF. CDR3 nucleotides: TGTGCCAGCATGTTAGGTTATGGCTACACCTTC.

The chain has TRBV6-5 and TRBJ1-1; D is unclear. Germline V gene sequence: CDR1 MNHEY, CDR2 SVGAGI. V was shortened by 4 bases and J by 0 bases, with 9 bases between the two germline ends. This CDR3 comprises 14 residues. CDR3 DNA sequence: TGTGCCAGCAGTTTAAGAGGTTTGAACACTGAAGCTTTCTTT. It specifies CASSLRGLNTEAFF.

The CDR3 sequence is CASSLGWGTGELFF. CDR3 DNA: TGTGCCAGCAGCTTGGGGTGGGGCACCGGGGAGCTGTTTTTT. The chain recombines TRBV5-6 with TRBJ2-2; D remains ambiguous. The germline V gene encodes CDR1 SGHDT and CDR2 YYEEEE. The length of the CDR3 is 14 residues. Trimming took 0 bases from V and 4 from J, leaving 7 bases between them.